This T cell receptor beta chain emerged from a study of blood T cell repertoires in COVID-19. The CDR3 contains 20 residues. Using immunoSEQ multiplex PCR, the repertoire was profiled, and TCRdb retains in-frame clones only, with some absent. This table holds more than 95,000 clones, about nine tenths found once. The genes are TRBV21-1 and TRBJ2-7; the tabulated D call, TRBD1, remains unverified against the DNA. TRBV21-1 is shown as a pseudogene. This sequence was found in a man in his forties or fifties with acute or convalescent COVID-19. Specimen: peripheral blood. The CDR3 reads CASREGVAGQGAGKSYEQYF. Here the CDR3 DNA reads TGTGCCAGCAGGGAAGGGGTAGCGGGACAGGGGGCGGGTAAGTCCTACGAGCAGTACTTC.